This TCR beta chain was sequenced for a study of PD-1 blockade in mismatch repair-deficient tumors. Turning to the study itself: All were previously treated, progressing patients with 12 mismatch repair-deficient cancer types. Study-wide points: Rapid post-treatment expansion, then contraction, generally preceding radiologic response, marked tumor-resident clones.

For this clone: Its antigen is currently unknown.

CDR1 is SGHRS and CDR2 is YFSETQ in the germline V gene. CDR3 length: 15 amino acids. V gave up 3 bases and J gave up 3 bases, with 12 bases separating them. TCRdb keeps only in-frame clones here, not all; method: immunoSEQ multiplex PCR. This table has tens of thousands of clones, 81% appearing once. Here the sequenced sample was peripheral blood, taken 20 weeks after starting pembrolizumab. The source is an adult with mismatch repair-deficient cancer. V is TRBV5-1 and J is TRBJ2-2; D may be TRBD2 (6 bases). In nucleotides, the CDR3 is TGCGCCAGCAGCTACCGGACGGGGGACACCGGGGAGCTGTTTTTT. It codes for CASSYRTGDTGELFF.